This paragraph covers one T cell receptor (beta chain) sequence. V trimming: 4 bases; J trimming: 4 bases; junction bases outside the gene matches: 6. The germline V gene has CDR1 SGDLS and CDR2 YYNGEE. This CDR3 is 15 amino acids long. The sample belongs to a study of shared clonotypes between healthy human individuals. Study-wide background: The donor pool was made up of a couple of women and three men aged 18 to 49.

Naive CD8 populations comprised CD45RO-negative cells positively selected for CCR7, excluding terminally differentiated effector memory CD45RA+ cells. Data came from immunoSEQ multiplex PCR; TCRdb stores just in-frame clones and leaves some out. This sample has over 2,000,000 clones, with 80% to 95% found just once. The sample consisted of naive CD8+ T cells from PBMCs. The chain recombines TRBV9 with TRBJ2-5; 11 nucleotides match TRBD2. The source of this sequence is a man younger than 35 in good health. Some clones in this sample may be carry-over from other donors' samples. CDR3 coding DNA: TGTGCCAGCAGCCTGAGTGGACTAGCGGGAGAGACCCAGTACTTC. Protein sequence: CASSLSGLAGETQYF.